The source of this TCR beta chain is a study of blood T cell repertoires in COVID-19. Across the study: There were acute and convalescent COVID-19 samples, and they came from the United States, Italy and Spain. The cDNA or gDNA used as material had been derived from T cells, B-cell-depleted T cells, or PBMCs.

All enrollees were about 18 to 89 years old and from 25 or so US areas. Each participant's cohort was designated according to participant-reported clinical history. The protocol was immunoSEQ multiplex PCR, while the TCRdb copy is restricted to in-frame clones and leaves out a portion. The data hold around 290,000 clones, with approximately 92% observed a single time. This CDR3 spans 14 amino acids. CDR1 is SQVTM, CDR2 ANQGSEA, per germline. The germline V and J ends were trimmed by 3 bases and 0 bases, with 12 bases remaining between them. The sequence was obtained from a woman aged 30 to 39 who had recovered from COVID-19. The chain combines TRBV29-1 with TRBJ2-7; D possibly corresponds to TRBD1 (6 bases). The sequenced sample consisted of PBMCs or T cells enriched from blood (not recorded which). The DNA for the CDR3 is TGCAGCGTTGATGGGGGCCAAAGCTCCTACGAGCAGTACTTC. This gives the protein CSVDGGQSSYEQYF.